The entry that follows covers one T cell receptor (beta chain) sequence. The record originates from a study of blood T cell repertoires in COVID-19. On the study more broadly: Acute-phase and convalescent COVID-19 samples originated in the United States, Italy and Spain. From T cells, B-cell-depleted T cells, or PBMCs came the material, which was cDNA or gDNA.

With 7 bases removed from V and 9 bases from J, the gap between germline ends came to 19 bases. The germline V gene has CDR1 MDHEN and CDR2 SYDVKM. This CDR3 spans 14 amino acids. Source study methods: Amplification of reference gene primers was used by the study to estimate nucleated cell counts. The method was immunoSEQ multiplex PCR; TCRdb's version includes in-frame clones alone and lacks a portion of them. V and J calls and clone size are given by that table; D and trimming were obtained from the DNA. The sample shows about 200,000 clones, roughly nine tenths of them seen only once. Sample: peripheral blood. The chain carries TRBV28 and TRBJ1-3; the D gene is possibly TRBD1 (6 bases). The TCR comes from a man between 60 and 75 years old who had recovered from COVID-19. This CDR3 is CASNQQGGMITIYF. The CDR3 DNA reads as TGTGCCAGCAATCAACAGGGAGGGATGATCACCATATATTTT.